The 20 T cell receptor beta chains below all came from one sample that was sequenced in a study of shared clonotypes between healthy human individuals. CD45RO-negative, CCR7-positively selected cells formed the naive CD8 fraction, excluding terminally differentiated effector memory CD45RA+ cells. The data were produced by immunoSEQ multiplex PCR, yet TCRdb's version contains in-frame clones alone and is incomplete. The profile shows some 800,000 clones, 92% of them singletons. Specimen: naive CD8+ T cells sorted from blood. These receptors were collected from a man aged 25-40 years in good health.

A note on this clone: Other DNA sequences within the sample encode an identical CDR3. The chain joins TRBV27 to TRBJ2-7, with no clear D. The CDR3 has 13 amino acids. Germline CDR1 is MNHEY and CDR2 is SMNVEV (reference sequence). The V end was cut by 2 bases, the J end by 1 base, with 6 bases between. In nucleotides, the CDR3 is TGTGCCAGCAGTTTAAGTCAGTCCTACGAGCAGTACTTC. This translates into CASSLSQSYEQYF.

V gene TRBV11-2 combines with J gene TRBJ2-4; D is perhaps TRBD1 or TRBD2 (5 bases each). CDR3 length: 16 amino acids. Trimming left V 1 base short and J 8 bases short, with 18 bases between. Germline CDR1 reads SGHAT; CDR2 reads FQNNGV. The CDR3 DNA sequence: TGTGCCAGCAGCTTAGGGGTCCTAGCAGGGATTGACATTCAGTACTTC. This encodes CASSLGVLAGIDIQYF.

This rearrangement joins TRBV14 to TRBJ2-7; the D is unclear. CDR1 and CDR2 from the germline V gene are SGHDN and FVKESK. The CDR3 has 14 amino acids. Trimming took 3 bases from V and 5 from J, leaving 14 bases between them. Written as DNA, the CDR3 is TGTGCCAGCAGCCAGGAAACATCGCGAGACGAGCAGTACTTC. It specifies CASSQETSRDEQYF.

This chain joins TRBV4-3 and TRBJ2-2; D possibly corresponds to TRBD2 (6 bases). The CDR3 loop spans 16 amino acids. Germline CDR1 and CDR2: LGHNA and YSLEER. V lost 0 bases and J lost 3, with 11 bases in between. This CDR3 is CASSQERGRYTGELFF. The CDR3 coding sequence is TGCGCCAGCAGCCAAGAACGAGGGAGGTACACCGGGGAGCTGTTTTTT.

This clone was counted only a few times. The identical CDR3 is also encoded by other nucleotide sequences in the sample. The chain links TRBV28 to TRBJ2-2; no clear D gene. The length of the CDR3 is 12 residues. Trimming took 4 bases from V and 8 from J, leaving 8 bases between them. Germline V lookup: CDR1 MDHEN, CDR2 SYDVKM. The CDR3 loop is CASSWSPGELFF. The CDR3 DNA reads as TGTGCCAGCAGTTGGTCCCCTGGGGAGCTGTTTTTT.

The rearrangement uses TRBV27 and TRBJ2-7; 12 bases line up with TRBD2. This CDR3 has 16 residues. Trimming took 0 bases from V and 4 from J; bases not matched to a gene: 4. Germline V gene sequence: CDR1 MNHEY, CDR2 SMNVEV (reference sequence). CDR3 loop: CASSLSGLAGQYEQYF. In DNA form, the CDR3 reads TGTGCCAGCAGTTTATCCGGACTAGCGGGACAATACGAGCAGTACTTC.

This CDR3 is CASSQSGQGEPGNTIYF. CDR3 DNA sequence: TGTGCCAGCAGCCAAAGCGGACAGGGAGAACCCGGAAACACCATATATTTT. The chain carries TRBV4-2 and TRBJ1-3, with TRBD1 matching 8 bases. Trimming took 2 bases from V and 4 from J; bases not matched to a gene: 10. The germline gives CDR1 LGHNA, CDR2 YNFKEQ. This CDR3 comprises 17 residues.

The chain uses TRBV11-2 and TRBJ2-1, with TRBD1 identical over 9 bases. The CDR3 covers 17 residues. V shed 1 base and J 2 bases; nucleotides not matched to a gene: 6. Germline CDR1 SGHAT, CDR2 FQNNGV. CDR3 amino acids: CASSLGTGEFAYNEQFF. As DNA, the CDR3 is TGTGCCAGCAGCTTAGGGACAGGGGAGTTCGCCTACAATGAGCAGTTCTTC. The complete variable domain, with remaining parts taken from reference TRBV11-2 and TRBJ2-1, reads EAGVAQSPRYKIIEKRQSVAFWCNPISGHATLYWYQQILGQGPKLLIQFQNNGVVDDSQLPKDRFSAERLKGVDSTLKIQPAKLEDSAVYLCASSLGTGEFAYNEQFFGPGTRLTVL.

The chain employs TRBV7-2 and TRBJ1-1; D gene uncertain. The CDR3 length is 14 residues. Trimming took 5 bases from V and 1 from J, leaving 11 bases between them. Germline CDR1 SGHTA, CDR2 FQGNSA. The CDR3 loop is CASSEPRTNTEAFF. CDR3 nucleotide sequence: TGTGCCAGCAGCGAACCGAGAACGAACACTGAAGCTTTCTTT.

The CDR3 sequence: CASSFRVSGNTIYF. Here the CDR3 DNA reads TGTGCCAGCAGTTTTAGGGTGTCTGGAAACACCATATATTTT. The rearrangement links TRBV28 to TRBJ1-3; D ambiguous. CDR1 is MDHEN, CDR2 SYDVKM, per germline. V lost 3 bases, J lost 1 base, and 7 bases lay in between. This CDR3 comprises 14 residues.

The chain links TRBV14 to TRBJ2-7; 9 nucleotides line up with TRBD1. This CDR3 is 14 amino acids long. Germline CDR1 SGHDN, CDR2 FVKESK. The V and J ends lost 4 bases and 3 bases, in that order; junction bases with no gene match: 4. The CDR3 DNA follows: TGTGCCAGCAGCCGGACAGGGGAGGTCTACGAGCAGTACTTC. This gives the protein CASSRTGEVYEQYF.

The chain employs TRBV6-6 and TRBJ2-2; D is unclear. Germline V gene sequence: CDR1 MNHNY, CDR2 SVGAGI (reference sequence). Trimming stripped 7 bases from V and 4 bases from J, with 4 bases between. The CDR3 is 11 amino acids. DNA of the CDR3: TGTGCCAGCACCCTCACCGGGGAGCTGTTTTTT. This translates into CASTLTGELFF.

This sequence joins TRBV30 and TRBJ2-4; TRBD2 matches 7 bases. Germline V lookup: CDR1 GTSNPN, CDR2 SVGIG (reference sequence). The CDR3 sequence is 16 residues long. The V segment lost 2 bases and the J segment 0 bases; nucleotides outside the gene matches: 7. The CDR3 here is CAWSSGGAEAKNIQYF. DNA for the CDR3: TGTGCCTGGAGTTCGGGGGGAGCGGAAGCCAAAAACATTCAGTACTTC.

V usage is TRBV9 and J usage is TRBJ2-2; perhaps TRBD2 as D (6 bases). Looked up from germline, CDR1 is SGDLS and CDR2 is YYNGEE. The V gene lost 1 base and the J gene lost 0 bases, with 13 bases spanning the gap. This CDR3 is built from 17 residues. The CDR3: CASSVSRLDANTGELFF. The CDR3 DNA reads TGTGCCAGCAGCGTATCCCGACTAGACGCGAACACCGGGGAGCTGTTTTTT.

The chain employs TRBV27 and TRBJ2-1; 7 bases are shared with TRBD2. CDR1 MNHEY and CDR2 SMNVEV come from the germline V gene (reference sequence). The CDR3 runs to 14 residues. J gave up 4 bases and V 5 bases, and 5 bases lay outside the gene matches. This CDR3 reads CASSRGSKYNEQFF. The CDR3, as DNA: TGTGCCAGCAGTCGCGGGAGTAAGTACAATGAGCAGTTCTTC.

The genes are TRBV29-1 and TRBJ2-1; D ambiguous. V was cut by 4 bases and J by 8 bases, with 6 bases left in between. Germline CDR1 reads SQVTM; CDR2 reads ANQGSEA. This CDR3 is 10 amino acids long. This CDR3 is CSVVVDEQFF. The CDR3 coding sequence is TGCAGCGTTGTTGTCGATGAGCAGTTCTTC.

The CDR3 DNA follows: TGCGCCAGCAGCCAAGTCGGTTTTGTGGGGGTCCATGGCTACACCTTC. Amino acid sequence: CASSQVGFVGVHGYTF. The chain recombines TRBV4-1 with TRBJ1-2, with D possibly matching TRBD1 (5 bases). The CDR3 has 16 residues. Between the trimmed V and J ends, which lost 1 base and 6 bases, there was a span of 18 bases. Germline lookup yields CDR1 MGHRA and CDR2 YSYEKL.

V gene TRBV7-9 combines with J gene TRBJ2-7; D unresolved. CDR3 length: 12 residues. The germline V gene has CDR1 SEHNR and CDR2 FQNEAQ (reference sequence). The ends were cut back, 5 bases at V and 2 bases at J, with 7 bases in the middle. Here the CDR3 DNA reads TGTGCCAGCAGCAGAAGCGCCTACGAGCAGTACTTC. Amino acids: CASSRSAYEQYF.

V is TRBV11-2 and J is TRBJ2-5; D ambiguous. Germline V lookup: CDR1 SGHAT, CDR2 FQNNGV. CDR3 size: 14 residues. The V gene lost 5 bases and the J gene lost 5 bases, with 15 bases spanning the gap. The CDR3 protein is CASSPIGPGETQYF. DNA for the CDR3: TGTGCCAGCAGCCCGATCGGGCCTGGGGAGACCCAGTACTTC.

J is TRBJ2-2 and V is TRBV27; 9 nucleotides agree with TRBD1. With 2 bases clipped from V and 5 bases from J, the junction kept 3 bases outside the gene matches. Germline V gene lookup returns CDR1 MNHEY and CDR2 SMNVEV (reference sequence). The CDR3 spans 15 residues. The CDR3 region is CASSLPGTGTGELFF. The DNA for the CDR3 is TGTGCCAGCAGTTTACCCGGGACAGGGACCGGGGAGCTGTTTTTT.